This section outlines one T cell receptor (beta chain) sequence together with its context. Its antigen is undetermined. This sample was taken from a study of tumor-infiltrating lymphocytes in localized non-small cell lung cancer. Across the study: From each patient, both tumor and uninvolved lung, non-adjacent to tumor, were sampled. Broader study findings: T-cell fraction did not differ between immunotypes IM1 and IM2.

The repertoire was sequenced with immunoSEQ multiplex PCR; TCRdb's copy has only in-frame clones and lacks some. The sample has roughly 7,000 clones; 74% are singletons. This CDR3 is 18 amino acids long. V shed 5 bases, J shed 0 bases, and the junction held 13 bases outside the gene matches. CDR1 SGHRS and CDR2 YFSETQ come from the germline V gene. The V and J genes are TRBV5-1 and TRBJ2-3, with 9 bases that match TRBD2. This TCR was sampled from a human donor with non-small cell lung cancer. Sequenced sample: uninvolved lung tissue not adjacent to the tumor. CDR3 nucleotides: TGCGCCAGCAGGGATAGCGGGGGCCCCTTAACAAGCACAGATACGCAGTATTTT. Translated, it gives CASRDSGGPLTSTDTQYF.